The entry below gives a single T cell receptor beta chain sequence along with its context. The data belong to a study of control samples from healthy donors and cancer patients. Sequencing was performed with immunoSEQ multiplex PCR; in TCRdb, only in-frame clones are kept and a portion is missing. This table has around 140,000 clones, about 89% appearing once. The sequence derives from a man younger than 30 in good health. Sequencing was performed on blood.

For the CDR3, the DNA is TGCGCCAGCGCCGAAGGCCCGGGGGGCACTGAAGCTTTCTTT. This gives the protein CASAEGPGGTEAFF. The chain employs TRBV4-3 and TRBJ1-1, with a possible D match to TRBD1 (5 bases). Germline-derived CDR1 and CDR2 are LGHNA and YSLEER. This CDR3 has 14 residues. V dropped 8 bases and J dropped 4 bases, with 17 bases sitting between them.